The T cell receptor (beta chain) under discussion was sequenced for a study of T cell responses to AZD1222 COVID-19 vaccine. As for the study in general: Second-dose groups at about 4 or about 12 weeks were pooled.

The germline V and J ends were trimmed by 2 bases and 0 bases, with 12 bases remaining between them. The germline gives CDR1 SGHRS, CDR2 YFSETQ. The CDR3 extends over 16 amino acids. Study-level points and caveats: Females made up more of the donors, who were largely white British, and clonal diversity may have come out too low. Baseline antibody screening turned up just a handful of seropositive AZD1222 recipients.

Measured with immunoSEQ multiplex PCR; TCRdb has only the in-frame clones, and not every one. The data contain about 120,000 clones, approximately 88% of them singletons. This clone has a single count. Its antigen is unidentified. The sequence came from an adult in good health. This specimen consisted of peripheral blood, obtained on day 0 of AZD1222 vaccination. This chain links TRBV5-1 with TRBJ1-3, with D possibly TRBD1 on 6 matching bases. The CDR3 nucleotides read TGCGCCAGCAGCTTCACAGGGACCCGCTCTGGAAACACCATATATTTT. This translates into CASSFTGTRSGNTIYF.